Given below is one TCR beta chain in context. Antigen unknown. Uncontrolled infection, other autoimmune disease, pregnancy or lactation excluded patients. Authors of the study amplified TCR beta CDR3 regions from RNA transcripts. Researchers ran a first-round RT-PCR on the TCR CDR3 using the HTBI primer set. TCRdb recomputed calls from the multiplex PCR reads with MiXCR, one row per CDR3 protein. The sample comprises nearly 600,000 distinct CDR3 sequences, 14% of which are singletons, and more than 6% rests with the top ten. With V trimmed by 1 base and J by 5 bases, 5 bases remained unmatched. This CDR3 contains 16 residues. From germline, CDR1 is SEHNR and CDR2 FQNEAQ (reference sequence). This specimen belongs to a study of T cells in Graves' hyperthyroidism and ophthalmopathy. The study's findings and limits: Patients with ophthalmopathy were separated from those with stable hyperthyroidism by a 13 V-J model. In blood, most of the thyroid clonotypes expanded above 0.001 were also present.

Specimen: blood. V is TRBV7-9 and J is TRBJ1-5; 10 nucleotides match TRBD1. This clonotype originated in a woman younger than 30 with Graves' ophthalmopathy. CDR3 in DNA: TGTGCCAGCAGCTTAGAGGGACAGGGGACCGATCAGCCCCAGCATTTT. It yields the protein CASSLEGQGTDQPQHF.